These T cell receptor beta chains were read from a single sample in a study of response to subunit inactivated influenza vaccine. Using its own MiXCR run on the RT-PCR reads, TCRdb lists one record per CDR3 protein. The sample comprises 500,000 to 600,000 distinct CDR3 sequences, 14% of which are singletons, and around 10% rests with the top ten. The source was PBMCs from blood, collected roughly 13 days after vaccination. Every receptor here comes from a man aged 45-65 years who received an inactivated influenza vaccine. Each CDR3 is given with its conserved first and last residue. Fields, in order: V gene, D gene, J gene, CDR3 protein. The D gene is left open where the match is weak.

>TRBV5-1|NA|TRBJ1-2
CASSLEGRSYGYTF
>TRBV29-1|NA|TRBJ2-1
CSVAWPSDEQFF
>TRBV3-1|NA|TRBJ2-1
CASSVEGGAGYNEQFF
>TRBV20-1|TRBD2|TRBJ2-1
CSATRTSGRYNEQFF
>TRBV5-1|NA|TRBJ1-1
CATTPGPRGTEAFF
>TRBV15|TRBD2|TRBJ2-7
CATSRGSASGFYEQYF
>TRBV25-1|TRBD2|TRBJ2-1
CASSEFRIPGLAGGSSYNEQFF
>TRBV4-1|TRBD1|TRBJ1-1
CASSHDRAIWNTEAFF
>TRBV4-2|TRBD1|TRBJ1-5
CASSPIPGQGVQPQHF
>TRBV20-1|TRBD2|TRBJ2-1
CSAREWTSFIEQFF
>TRBV6-1|NA|TRBJ2-1
CASRMTGRHNEQFF
>TRBV11-2|NA|TRBJ2-7
CASSLDRVGTYEQYF
>TRBV7-9|NA|TRBJ2-7
CASSLGTEFYEQYF
>TRBV20-1|TRBD2|TRBJ2-5
CSARGRRELQETQYF
>TRBV6-2/TRBV6-3|NA|TRBJ2-1
CASSYTGRHEQFF
>TRBV6-2/TRBV6-3|NA|TRBJ1-5
CASSLFRDPGQPQHF
>TRBV5-6|NA|TRBJ1-2
CASSYKGSLVYGYTF
>TRBV19|NA|TRBJ1-2
CASARDTGGYTF
>TRBV30|NA|TRBJ1-1
CAWNRVLRGTEAFF
>TRBV19|TRBD2|TRBJ2-1
CASAISGSSYNEQFF